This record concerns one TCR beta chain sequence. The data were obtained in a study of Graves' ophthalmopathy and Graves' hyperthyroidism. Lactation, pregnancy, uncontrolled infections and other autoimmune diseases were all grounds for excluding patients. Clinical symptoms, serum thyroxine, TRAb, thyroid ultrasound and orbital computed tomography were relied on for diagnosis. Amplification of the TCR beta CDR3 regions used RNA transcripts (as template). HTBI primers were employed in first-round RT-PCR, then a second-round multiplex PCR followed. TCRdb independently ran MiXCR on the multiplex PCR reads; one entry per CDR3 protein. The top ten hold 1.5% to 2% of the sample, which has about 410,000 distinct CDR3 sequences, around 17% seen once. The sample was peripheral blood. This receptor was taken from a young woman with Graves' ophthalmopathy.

CDR3: CASSAYNEQYF. CDR3 in DNA: TGTGCCAGCAGTGCCTACAACGAGCAGTACTTC. The rearrangement joins TRBV12-3 or TRBV12-4 to TRBJ2-7; D is unresolved. The CDR3 is made up of 11 amino acids. Trimming left V 5 bases short and J 5 bases short, with 7 bases between.